This T cell receptor (beta chain) comes out of a study of blood T cell repertoires in COVID-19. Study-wide context: Samples representing acute and convalescent COVID-19 were sourced from the United States, Italy and Spain.

Germline-derived CDR1 and CDR2 are LNHDA and SQIVND (reference sequence). V shed 6 bases and J shed 3 bases, with 28 bases lying between them. The CDR3 has 19 residues. This table comes from immunoSEQ multiplex PCR, and its TCRdb copy is limited to in-frame clones, with some not included. The table includes 150,000 to 200,000 clones, roughly 88% detected once. This sequence joins TRBV19 and TRBJ2-3, with a tentative D call TRBD1 (6 bases). The source is a man at least 80 years old with COVID-19, enrolled during active disease. Sequenced input: peripheral blood. CDR3 protein: CASSTTRAGTRKNTDTQYF. CDR3 nucleotides: TGTGCCAGTAGCACCACCCGAGCCGGGACACGGAAGAATACAGATACGCAGTATTTT.